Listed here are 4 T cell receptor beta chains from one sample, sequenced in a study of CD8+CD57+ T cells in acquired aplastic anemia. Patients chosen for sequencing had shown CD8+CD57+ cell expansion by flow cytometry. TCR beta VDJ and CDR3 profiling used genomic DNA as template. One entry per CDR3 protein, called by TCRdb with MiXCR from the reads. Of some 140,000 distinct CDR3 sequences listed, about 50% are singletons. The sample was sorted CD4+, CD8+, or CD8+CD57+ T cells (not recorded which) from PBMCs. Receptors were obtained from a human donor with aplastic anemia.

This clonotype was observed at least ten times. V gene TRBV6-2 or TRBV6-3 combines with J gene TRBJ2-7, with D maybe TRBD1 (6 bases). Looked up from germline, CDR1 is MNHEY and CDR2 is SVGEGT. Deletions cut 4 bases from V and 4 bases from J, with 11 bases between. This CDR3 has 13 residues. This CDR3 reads CASSFPGVYEQYF. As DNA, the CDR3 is TGTGCCAGCAGTTTCCCAGGGGTTTACGAGCAGTACTTC.

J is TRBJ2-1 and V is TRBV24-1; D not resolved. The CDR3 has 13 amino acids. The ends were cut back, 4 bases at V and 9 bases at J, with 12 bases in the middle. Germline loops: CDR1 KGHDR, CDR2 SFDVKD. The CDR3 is CATSEAPLSEQFF. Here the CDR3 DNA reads TGTGCCACCAGTGAAGCCCCCCTCTCTGAGCAGTTCTTC.

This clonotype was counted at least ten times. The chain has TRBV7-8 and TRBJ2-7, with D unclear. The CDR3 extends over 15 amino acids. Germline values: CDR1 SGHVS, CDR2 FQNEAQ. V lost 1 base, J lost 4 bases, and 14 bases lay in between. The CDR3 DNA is TGTGCCAGCAGCTTAGAGCCCAGGCCGGCGTACGAGCAGTACTTC. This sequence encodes CASSLEPRPAYEQYF.

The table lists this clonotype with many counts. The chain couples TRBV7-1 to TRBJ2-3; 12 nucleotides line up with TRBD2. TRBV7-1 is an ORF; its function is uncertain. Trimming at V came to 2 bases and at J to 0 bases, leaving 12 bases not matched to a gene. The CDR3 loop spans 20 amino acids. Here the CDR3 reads CASSSLTSGGLTTSTDTQYF. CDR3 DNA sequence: TGTGCCAGCAGCTCACTAACTAGCGGGGGGCTTACGACTAGCACAGATACGCAGTATTTT.